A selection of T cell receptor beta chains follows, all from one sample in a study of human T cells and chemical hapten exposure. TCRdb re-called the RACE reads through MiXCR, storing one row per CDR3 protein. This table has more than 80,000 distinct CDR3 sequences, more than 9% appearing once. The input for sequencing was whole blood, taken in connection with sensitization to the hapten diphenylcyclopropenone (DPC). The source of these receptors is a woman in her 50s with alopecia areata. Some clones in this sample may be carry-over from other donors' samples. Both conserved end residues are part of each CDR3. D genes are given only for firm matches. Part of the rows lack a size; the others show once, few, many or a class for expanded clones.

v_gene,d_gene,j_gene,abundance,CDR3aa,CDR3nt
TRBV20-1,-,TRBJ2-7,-,CSAGSSGTIGEQYF,TGCAGTGCTGGAAGTAGCGGAACCATAGGCGAGCAGTACTTC
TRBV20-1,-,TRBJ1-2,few,CSVRGQNYGYTF,TGCAGTGTTAGGGGTCAGAACTATGGCTACACCTTC
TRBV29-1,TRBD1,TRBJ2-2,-,CSVGDRVGELFF,TGCAGCGTTGGGGACAGGGTCGGGGAGCTGTTTTTT
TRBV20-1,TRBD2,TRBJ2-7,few,CSARGLPPLYEQYF,TGCAGTGCTAGGGGACTACCACCTTTATACGAGCAGTACTTC
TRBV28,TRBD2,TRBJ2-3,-,CASRGTSGRAHTMTQYF,TGTGCCAGCAGAGGAACTAGCGGGAGAGCTCACACCATGACGCAGTATTTT
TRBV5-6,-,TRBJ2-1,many,CASSYLIREAAYDEQFF,TGTGCCAGCAGCTACTTAATTCGAGAAGCCGCTTACGATGAGCAGTTCTTC
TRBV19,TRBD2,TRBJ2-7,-,CASSIEGGLDEQYF,TGTGCCAGTAGTATTGAGGGAGGGCTCGACGAGCAGTACTTC
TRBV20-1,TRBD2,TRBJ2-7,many,CSAFGGASGSSEQYF,TGCAGTGCATTCGGCGGGGCTAGCGGGAGTAGCGAGCAGTACTTC
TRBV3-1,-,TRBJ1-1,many,CASSRDKNTEAFF,TGTGCCAGCAGCCGGGACAAGAACACTGAAGCTTTCTTT
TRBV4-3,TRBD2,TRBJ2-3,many,CASSQDPESPGLAGNTDTQYF,TGCGCCAGCAGCCAAGATCCGGAAAGCCCGGGACTAGCGGGAAACACAGATACGCAGTATTTT
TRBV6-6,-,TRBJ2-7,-,CASTQLSLRTDSEQYF,TGTGCCAGCACACAACTTTCACTTCGGACGGACTCCGAGCAGTACTTC
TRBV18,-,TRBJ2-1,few,CASSQSSAYNEQFF,TGTGCCAGCTCACAGTCTAGCGCCTACAATGAGCAGTTCTTC
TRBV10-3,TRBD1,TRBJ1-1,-,CAISRGQKNTEAFF,TGTGCCATCAGTCGGGGACAGAAGAACACTGAAGCTTTCTTT
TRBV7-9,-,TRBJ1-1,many,CASSLPGAGPRRAFF,TGTGCCAGCAGCTTACCCGGCGCAGGGCCTCGGCGAGCTTTCTTT
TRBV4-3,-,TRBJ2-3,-,CASSQDSRVRTDTQYF,TGCGCCAGCAGCCAAGATAGCAGGGTCCGCACAGATACGCAGTATTTT
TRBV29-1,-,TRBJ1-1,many,CSVAGAPRTEAFF,TGCAGCGTTGCGGGGGCCCCGCGGACTGAAGCTTTCTTT
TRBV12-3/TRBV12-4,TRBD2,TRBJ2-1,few,CASSLVGTSGRTEQFF,TGTGCCAGCAGTTTAGTCGGGACTAGCGGGAGAACTGAGCAGTTCTTC
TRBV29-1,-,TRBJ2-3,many,CSVAGIQADTQYF,TGCAGCGTTGCAGGGATACAGGCAGATACGCAGTATTTT
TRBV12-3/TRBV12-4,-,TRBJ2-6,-,CASSSRTKGNVLTF,TGTGCCAGCAGTTCTAGGACTAAGGGCAACGTCCTGACTTTC
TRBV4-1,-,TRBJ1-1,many,CASSQGMDGRTEAFF,TGCGCCAGCAGCCAAGGGATGGACGGTCGGACTGAAGCTTTCTTT
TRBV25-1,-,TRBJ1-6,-,CASRNKGNNSPLHF,TGTGCCAGCAGAAACAAGGGGAATAATTCACCCCTCCACTTT
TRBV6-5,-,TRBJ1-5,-,CASSSRDSGYQPQHF,TGTGCCAGCAGTTCTAGGGACTCAGGATATCAGCCCCAGCATTTT
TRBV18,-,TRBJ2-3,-,CASSPTTGLKTSTDTQYF,TGTGCCAGCTCACCAACGACAGGACTTAAAACTAGCACAGATACGCAGTATTTT
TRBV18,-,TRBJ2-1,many,CASSPFSANNEQFF,TGTGCCAGCTCCCCCTTTAGCGCCAACAATGAGCAGTTCTTC
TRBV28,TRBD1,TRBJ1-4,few,CASATPLGTGYEKLFF,TGTGCCAGCGCAACTCCTCTCGGGACAGGGTATGAAAAACTGTTTTTT
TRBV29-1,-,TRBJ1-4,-,CSAAQQRNEKLFF,TGCAGCGCTGCCCAGCAACGTAATGAAAAACTGTTTTTT
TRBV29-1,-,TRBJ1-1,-,CSVEPDPQNTEALF,TGCAGCGTGGAACCTGACCCACAGAACACTGAAGCTTTGTTT
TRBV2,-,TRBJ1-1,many,CASSDSGFVYGFF,TGTGCCAGCAGTGATTCCGGCTTCGTTTACGGTTTCTTT
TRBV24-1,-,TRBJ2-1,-,CATSEGGLPIYNEQFF,TGTGCCACCAGTGAGGGGGGACTGCCGATTTACAATGAGCAGTTCTTC
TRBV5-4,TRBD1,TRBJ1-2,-,CASSTRDRAYGYTF,TGTGCCAGCAGCACCCGGGACAGGGCCTATGGCTACACCTTC
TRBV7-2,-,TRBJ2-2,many,CASSLGIAGELFF,TGTGCCAGCAGCTTAGGGATCGCCGGGGAGCTGTTTTTT
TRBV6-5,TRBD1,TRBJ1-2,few,CASRQGASSNYGYTF,TGTGCCAGCAGACAGGGGGCATCTTCTAACTATGGCTACACCTTC
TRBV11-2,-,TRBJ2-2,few,CASSWTVNTGELFF,TGTGCCAGCAGCTGGACGGTGAACACCGGGGAGCTGTTTTTT
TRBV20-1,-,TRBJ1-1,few,CSAIETEKAFF,TGCAGTGCCATAGAGACAGAGAAAGCTTTCTTT
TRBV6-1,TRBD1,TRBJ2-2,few,CASKDRANTGELFF,TGTGCCAGCAAGGACAGGGCGAACACCGGGGAGCTGTTTTTT
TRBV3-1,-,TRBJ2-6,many,CASSQDRPSSGANVLTF,TGTGCCAGCAGCCAAGATAGGCCCAGCTCTGGGGCCAACGTCCTGACTTTC
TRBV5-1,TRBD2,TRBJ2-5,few,CASRSGRGQETQYF,TGCGCCAGCAGAAGCGGGAGAGGGCAAGAGACCCAGTACTTC
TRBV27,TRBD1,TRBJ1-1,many,CASIKGQGRTEAFF,TGTGCCAGCATTAAAGGACAGGGTCGCACTGAAGCTTTCTTT
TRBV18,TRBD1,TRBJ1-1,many,CASSPGQTNTEAFF,TGTGCCAGCTCACCGGGACAGACGAACACTGAAGCTTTCTTT
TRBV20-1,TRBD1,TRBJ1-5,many,CSARTGISNQPQHF,TGCAGTGCAAGGACAGGGATTAGCAATCAGCCCCAGCATTTT
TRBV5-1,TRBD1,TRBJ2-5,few,CASSGTGAQYF,TGCGCCAGCAGCGGAACAGGGGCCCAGTACTTC
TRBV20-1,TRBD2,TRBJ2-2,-,CSAGLAVTGELFF,TGCAGTGCTGGACTAGCCGTCACCGGGGAGCTGTTTTTT
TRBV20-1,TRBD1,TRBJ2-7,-,CSAYRGSYEQYF,TGCAGTGCTTACAGGGGTTCCTACGAGCAGTACTTC
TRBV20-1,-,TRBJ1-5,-,CSAPRTGALSNQPQHF,TGCAGTGCTCCCCGGACGGGGGCGCTTAGCAATCAGCCCCAGCATTTT
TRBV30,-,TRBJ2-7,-,CAWGELEQYF,TGTGCCTGGGGAGAGCTGGAGCAGTACTTC
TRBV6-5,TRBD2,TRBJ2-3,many,CASTPGSGTDTQYF,TGTGCCAGCACCCCCGGCAGCGGGACCGATACGCAGTATTTT
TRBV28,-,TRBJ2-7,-,CASSTRSGGSYEQYF,TGTGCCAGCAGCACCCGCAGTGGTGGGTCCTACGAGCAGTACTTC
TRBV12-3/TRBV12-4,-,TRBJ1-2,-,CASSDSRGQSVYGYTF,TGTGCCAGCAGTGACTCCCGGGGACAATCCGTCTATGGCTACACCTTC
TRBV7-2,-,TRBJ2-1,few,CASTFRHEQFF,TGTGCCAGCACTTTTCGCCATGAGCAGTTCTTC